These T cell receptor beta chains were read from a single sample in a study of response to subunit inactivated influenza vaccine. TCRdb reprocessed the RT-PCR reads with MiXCR, giving one entry per CDR3 protein. The sample records 540,000 or so distinct CDR3 sequences, about an eighth being singletons. The sample was PBMCs from blood, taken about 6 weeks after vaccination. Every receptor here comes from a man aged 50 or older who received an inactivated influenza vaccine. CDR3s include the opening cysteine and the closing phenylalanine or tryptophan. D genes are given only for firm matches. The size entry is marked missing in some rows and otherwise reads once, few, many or a size class.

cdr3_length	v_call	clone_size	d_call	j_call	cdr3_nt	cdr3_aa
12	TRBV29-1	many	-	TRBJ2-7	TGCAGCGTCCAAATAGGGATGGGCGAGCAGTACTTC	CSVQIGMGEQYF
15	TRBV12-3/TRBV12-4	many	TRBD1	TRBJ2-5	TGTGCCAGCAGTTCACGAGGACAGGGGGGGGAGACCCAGTACTTC	CASSSRGQGGETQYF
13	TRBV7-9	-	-	TRBJ1-6	TGTGCCAGCAGTTTAGAGCATGATTCACCCCTCCACTTT	CASSLEHDSPLHF
15	TRBV18	-	-	TRBJ1-5	TGTGCCAGCTCAGCGCCGGGGGCGCGGGGTCAGCCCCAGCATTTT	CASSAPGARGQPQHF
15	TRBV5-1	-	TRBD2	TRBJ2-1	TGCGCCAGCAGCGCTGGCCTAGCGGGGGGCCATGAGCAGTTCTTC	CASSAGLAGGHEQFF
18	TRBV6-4	-	TRBD2	TRBJ2-7	TGTGCCAGCAGTGGGCCGGGACTAGCGGGAGGTATCTCCTACGAGCAGTACTTC	CASSGPGLAGGISYEQYF
15	TRBV19	-	-	TRBJ2-3	TGTGCCAGTAGTCCCCAGGGCACAAACACAGATACGCAGTATTTT	CASSPQGTNTDTQYF
17	TRBV15	-	TRBD1	TRBJ2-4	TGTGCCACCAGCCCAAATCCAGGGGGCACGGCCAGGGGCATTCAGTACTTC	CATSPNPGGTARGIQYF
14	TRBV7-2	-	TRBD2	TRBJ2-5	TGTGCCAGCAGCTTTACTAGCGGGAAAGAGACCCAGTACTTC	CASSFTSGKETQYF
13	TRBV9	few	-	TRBJ1-5	TGTGCCAGCAGCGTAGGGGCGGATCAGCCCCAGCATTTT	CASSVGADQPQHF
17	TRBV4-3	-	TRBD1	TRBJ1-5	TGCGCCAGCAGCCAAGAAGAGCCCGGACAGGGCAATCAGCCCCAGCATTTT	CASSQEEPGQGNQPQHF
12	TRBV2	few	-	TRBJ2-7	TGTGCCAGCAGTGCGGCCCCACTCGAGCAGTACTTC	CASSAAPLEQYF
13	TRBV5-6	few	TRBD1	TRBJ1-5	TGTGCCAGCAGCGGGACAGGGAATCAGCCCCAGCATTTT	CASSGTGNQPQHF
13	TRBV6-1	many	-	TRBJ1-5	TGTGCCAGCAGTCCTAATGGCAATCAGCCCCAGCATTTT	CASSPNGNQPQHF